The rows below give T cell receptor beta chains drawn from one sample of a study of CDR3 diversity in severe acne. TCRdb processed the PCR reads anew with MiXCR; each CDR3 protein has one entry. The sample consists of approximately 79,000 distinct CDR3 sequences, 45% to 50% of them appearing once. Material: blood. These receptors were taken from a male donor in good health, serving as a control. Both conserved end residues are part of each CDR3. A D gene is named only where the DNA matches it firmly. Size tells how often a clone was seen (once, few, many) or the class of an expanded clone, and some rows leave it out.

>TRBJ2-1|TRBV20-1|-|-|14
TGCAGTGCAGTTGCGGAAAGCTCCTACGACGAGCAGTTCTTC
CSAVAESSYDEQFF
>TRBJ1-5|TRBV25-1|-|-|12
TGTGCCAGCAGTACAGGGATTCAGCCCCAGCATTTT
CASSTGIQPQHF
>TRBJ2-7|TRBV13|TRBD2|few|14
TGTGCCAGCAGCTTGAGCGGGATCTCCTACGAGCAGTACTTC
CASSLSGISYEQYF
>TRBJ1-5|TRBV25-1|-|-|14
TGTGCCAGCAGTGCTGCAGGGGGCAATCAGCCCCAGCATTTT
CASSAAGGNQPQHF
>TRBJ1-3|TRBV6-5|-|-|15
TGTGCCATCAGTGAGTCGGACAAACCGGGTAACACCATATATTTT
CAISESDKPGNTIYF
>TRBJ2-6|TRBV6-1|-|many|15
TGTGCCAGCAGGGAAAGGGAAGACGGGGCCAACGTCCTGACTTTC
CASREREDGANVLTF
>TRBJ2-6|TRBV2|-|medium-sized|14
TGTGCCAGCAGGGGTCCCTCTGGGGCCAACGTCCTGACTTTC
CASRGPSGANVLTF
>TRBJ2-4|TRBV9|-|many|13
TGTGCCAGCAGCTCGGCGGGGGCAAACATTCAGTACTTC
CASSSAGANIQYF
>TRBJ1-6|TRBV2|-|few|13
TGTGCCAGCAGGGACGGGGTGGGGTCACCCCTCCACTTT
CASRDGVGSPLHF
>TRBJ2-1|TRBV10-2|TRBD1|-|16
TGCGCCAGCAGTGAGTCAGGGGGCCGGATCAACAATGAGCAGTTCTTC
CASSESGGRINNEQFF
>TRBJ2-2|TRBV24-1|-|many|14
TGTGCCACCAGTGCTACCGCGAACACCGGGGAGCTGTTTTTT
CATSATANTGELFF
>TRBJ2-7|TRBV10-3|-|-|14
TGTGCCATCAGTGAGTCCGGGACTGAATACGAGCAGTACTTC
CAISESGTEYEQYF
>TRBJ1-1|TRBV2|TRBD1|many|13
TGTGCCAGCAGTAGGGACAGGGAAACTGAAGCTTTCTTT
CASSRDRETEAFF
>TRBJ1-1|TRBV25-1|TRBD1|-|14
TGTGCCAGCAGTGAGCAGGGGGTCGGCACTGAAGCTTTCTTT
CASSEQGVGTEAFF
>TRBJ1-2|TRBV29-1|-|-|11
TGCAGCGTTCAAGGGGGCTATGGCTACACCTTC
CSVQGGYGYTF
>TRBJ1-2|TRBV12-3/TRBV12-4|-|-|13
TGTGCCAGCACTCTAGTGGGGATGCCTGGCTACACCTTC
CASTLVGMPGYTF
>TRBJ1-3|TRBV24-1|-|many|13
TGTGCCACACGAGGAGAACGTAGAAACACCATATATTTT
CATRGERRNTIYF
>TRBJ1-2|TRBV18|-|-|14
TGTGCCAGCGCGTCCGGGACCGGAGGTGAGGGCTACACCTTC
CASASGTGGEGYTF
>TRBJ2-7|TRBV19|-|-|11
TGTGCCACTTATGGAGGGACTGAGCAGTACTTC
CATYGGTEQYF
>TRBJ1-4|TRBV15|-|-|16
TGTGCCACCAGCAGAGATCTGGGAGCAACTAATGAAAGACTGTTTTTT
CATSRDLGATNERLFF
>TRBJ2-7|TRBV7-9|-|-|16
TGTGCCAGCAGCTTAGGAGTTGGGGGCAGCAGTTACGAGCAGTACTTC
CASSLGVGGSSYEQYF
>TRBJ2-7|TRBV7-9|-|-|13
TGTGCCAGCAGCCCCCGAGGTCCCGACGAGCAGTACTTC
CASSPRGPDEQYF
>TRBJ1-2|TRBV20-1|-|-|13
TGCAGTGCTAGACCATCGACAGGTGGCAGCTACACCTTC
CSARPSTGGSYTF
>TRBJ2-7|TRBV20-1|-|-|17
TGCAGTGCTAGAGATCTCGCGGGCGGGCGTATCCTTTACGAGCAGTACTTC
CSARDLAGGRILYEQYF
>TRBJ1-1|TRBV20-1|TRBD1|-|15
TGCAGTGCTAGAGAGAGTCACAGGGGGAACACTGAAGCTTTCTTT
CSARESHRGNTEAFF
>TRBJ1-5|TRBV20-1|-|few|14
TGCAGTGCTAGAGAAGCCAGGGAAACTCAGCCCCAGCATTTT
CSAREARETQPQHF